The 10 T cell receptor beta chains below come from one sample, sequenced in a study of shared clonotypes between healthy human individuals. Assay: immunoSEQ multiplex PCR; the TCRdb copy retains only in-frame clones and omits some. The sample has over 850,000 clones, more than 75% seen once. Sequenced: memory CD4+ T cells from PBMCs. Subset specified: CD45RA-negative fraction. Source of these receptors: a man younger than 35 in good health. Some clones in this sample may be carry-over from other donors' samples.

The table lists this clone with a count of one. CDR3 DNA: TGTGCCACCAGCAGAGCCGCGACAGGGTTAGGACAGCCCCAGCATTTT. Encoded protein: CATSRAATGLGQPQHF. The chain uses TRBV15 and TRBJ1-5; the match to TRBD1 covers 7 bases. The CDR3 loop spans 16 amino acids. Germline CDR1 and CDR2: LNHNV and YYDKDF (reference sequence). Trimming cost V 1 base and J 7 bases; bases outside gene matches: 10.

The CDR3 DNA reads TGTGCCAGCAGTGACAGGGGTAGCAATCAGCCCCAGCATTTT. It specifies CASSDRGSNQPQHF. This rearrangement joins TRBV2 to TRBJ1-5; weak D call: TRBD1 (6 bases). Trimming stripped 3 bases from V and 0 bases from J, with 6 bases between. CDR1 is SNHLY, CDR2 FYNNEI, per germline. This CDR3 is built from 14 residues.

This clone has only one observation. At the DNA level, this CDR3 is encoded by other sequences in the same sample as well. The gene calls are TRBV7-9 and TRBJ2-5; weak D call: TRBD2 (6 bases). The CDR3 has 14 residues. The V end lost 0 bases, the J end lost 5 bases, and 10 bases lay between the germline ends. The germline gives CDR1 SEHNR, CDR2 FQNEAQ (reference sequence). DNA of the CDR3: TGTGCCAGCAGCTTAGCGGGGGGATCGGAGACCCAGTACTTC. Its protein is CASSLAGGSETQYF.

About this clone itself: Other DNA sequences of this sample code for an identical CDR3. The DNA of the CDR3 is TGCGCCAGCAGCCCCCAGGGTTACGAGCAGTACTTC. The encoded protein is CASSPQGYEQYF. The chain carries TRBV5-1 and TRBJ2-7, with D possibly matching TRBD1 (5 bases). CDR1 is SGHRS, CDR2 YFSETQ, per germline. The CDR3 length is 12 residues. Trimming removed 4 bases at V and 4 bases at J, with 9 bases between. The whole variable domain, filled in from reference TRBV5-1 and TRBJ2-7, reads KAGVTQTPRYLIKTRGQQVTLSCSPISGHRSVSWYQQTPGQGLQFLFEYFSETQRNKGNFPGRFSGRQFSNSRSEMNVSTLELGDSALYLCASSPQGYEQYFGPGTRLTVT.

The J gene is TRBJ1-2, the V gene TRBV7-3; tentative D call: TRBD1 (6 bases). Germline lookup yields CDR1 SGHTA and CDR2 FQGTGA. CDR3 size: 19 residues. V lost 5 bases and J 4 bases, leaving 29 bases between the germline ends. Here the CDR3 reads CASSLPPKLRDKNSYGYTF. CDR3 in DNA: TGTGCCAGCAGCCTGCCTCCGAAGTTGCGGGACAAGAACAGCTATGGCTACACCTTC.

This sequence joins TRBV6-5 and TRBJ1-6, with 10 bases that match TRBD1. The J segment lost 10 bases and the V segment lost 4 bases, leaving 10 bases of the junction unmatched. Germline values: CDR1 MNHEY, CDR2 SVGAGI. The CDR3 loop spans 16 amino acids. The CDR3 nucleotides read TGTGCCAGCAGTTTTACCGGGACAGGGGAAGGGTCACCCCTCCACTTT. Translation gives CASSFTGTGEGSPLHF.

This clone showed up just a few times. The V gene is TRBV28, the J gene TRBJ2-3; 9 nucleotides match TRBD1. This CDR3 contains 15 residues. Germline-derived CDR1 and CDR2 are MDHEN and SYDVKM. Trimming removed 4 bases from V and 5 bases from J; junction bases left unmatched: 7. CDR3 coding DNA: TGTGCCAGCAGTTCTCCGGGACAGGGTAGAGATACGCAGTATTTT. Amino acids: CASSSPGQGRDTQYF.

A note on this clone: Other DNA sequences from this sample encode an identical CDR3 as well. This chain connects TRBV10-2 to TRBJ2-7; 11 bases are shared with TRBD2. V lost 0 bases and J lost 3; bases outside the gene matches: 1. CDR1 is WSHSY, CDR2 SAAADI, per germline. The CDR3 loop spans 15 amino acids. CDR3: CASSESGTSGYEQYF. CDR3 in DNA: TGCGCCAGCAGTGAGTCAGGGACTAGCGGCTACGAGCAGTACTTC.

The rearrangement joins TRBV7-8 to TRBJ2-5; the D is unclear. Per germline, CDR1 SGHVS and CDR2 FQNEAQ. The CDR3 covers 13 residues. The V end lost 6 bases, the J end lost 2 bases, and 10 bases lay between the germline ends. The CDR3 DNA reads TGTGCCAGCAGTAGGGCGGCTCAAGAGACCCAGTACTTC. Its protein product is CASSRAAQETQYF.

V gene TRBV5-6 combines with J gene TRBJ2-2, with 8 positions matching TRBD2. The CDR3 contains 15 residues. In germline, CDR1 is SGHDT, CDR2 YYEEEE. V shed 2 bases and J 6 bases; nucleotides not matched to a gene: 6. CDR3 in DNA: TGTGCCAGCAGCTTAGCGGGAGTAACCGCCGGGGAGCTGTTTTTT. Translation: CASSLAGVTAGELFF. The full variable domain, with the rest looked up from reference TRBV5-6 and TRBJ2-2, is DAGVTQSPTHLIKTRGQQVTLRCSPKSGHDTVSWYQQALGQGPQFIFQYYEEEERQRGNFPDRFSGHQFPNYSSELNVNALLLGDSALYLCASSLAGVTAGELFFGEGSRLTVL.